The 7 T cell receptor beta chains in this list originate from one sample, sequenced in a study of CD8+ T cells in alopecia areata. RNA extraction and reverse transcription yielded cDNA as sequencing template. Method: immunoSEQ multiplex PCR; TCRdb's copy keeps in-frame clones and lacks some. This sample has more than 150,000 clones, with more than 55% found just once. Noted treatment: oral pan-JAK inhibitor, 5-10 mg twice daily. Sequencing used CD4+ T cells sorted from blood, obtained at week 4, from a patient treated with tofacitinib. Source of these receptors: a human donor with alopecia areata.

The chain carries TRBV4-1 and TRBJ2-2; 7 positions match TRBD1. CDR1 and CDR2 from the germline V gene are MGHRA and YSYEKL. The V gene end was trimmed by 6 bases and the J gene end by 3 bases; junction bases not matched to a gene: 7. The CDR3 has 15 amino acids. CDR3 in amino acids: CASRPGDRDTGELFF. The CDR3 DNA is TGCGCCAGCAGGCCTGGTGACAGGGACACCGGGGAGCTGTTTTTT.

The chain recombines TRBV30 with TRBJ2-7, with 8 positions matching TRBD1. The germline gives CDR1 GTSNPN, CDR2 SVGIG (reference sequence). With 1 base clipped from V and 5 bases from J, the junction kept 4 bases outside the gene matches. The CDR3 has 13 residues. The CDR3 DNA reads TGTGCCTGGAGTGCCGGGACAGGTAACGAGCAGTACTTC. Translation: CAWSAGTGNEQYF. Together with reference TRBV30 and TRBJ2-7, the CDR3 gives the full variable domain: SQTIHQWPATLVQPVGSPLSLECTVEGTSNPNLYWYRQAAGRGLQLLFYSVGIGQISSEVPQNLSASRPQDRQFILSSKKLLLSDSGFYLCAWSAGTGNEQYFGPGTRLTVT.

The chain joins TRBV2 to TRBJ2-3, with 9 bases matching TRBD2. V was pared by 2 bases and J by 2 bases, with 5 bases of the junction left unmatched. From germline, CDR1 is SNHLY and CDR2 FYNNEI. The CDR3 spans 16 residues. In nucleotides, the CDR3 is TGTGCCAGCAGTGAATTGCTAGCGGGGAACACAGATACGCAGTATTTT. This sequence encodes CASSELLAGNTDTQYF. The variable domain in full, completed from reference TRBV2 and TRBJ2-3, reads EPEVTQTPSHQVTQMGQEVILRCVPISNHLYFYWYRQILGQKVEFLVSFYNNEISEKSEIFDDQFSVERPDGSNFTLKIRSTKLEDSAMYFCASSELLAGNTDTQYFGPGTRLTVL.

This clone was seen once. The V call is TRBV7-9, the J call TRBJ2-7; 8 nucleotides match TRBD1. J lost 2 bases, V lost 2 bases, and 8 bases had no gene match. The CDR3 is made up of 16 amino acids. CDR1 and CDR2 from the germline V gene are SEHNR and FQNEAQ (reference sequence). CDR3: CASSLRQGAGPYEQYF. The CDR3 nucleotides are TGTGCCAGCAGCTTACGGCAGGGGGCCGGTCCCTACGAGCAGTACTTC.

This clone has more than one count but fewer than ten. J is TRBJ1-5 and V is TRBV19; 9 positions agree with TRBD1. The trim removed 6 bases at V and 3 bases at J, leaving 12 bases unmatched. There are 17 residues in the CDR3. Germline CDR1 reads LNHDA; CDR2 reads SQIVND (reference sequence). DNA for the CDR3: TGTGCCAGTAGGATAAGCAGGACAGGGGCCCCCAATCAGCCCCAGCATTTT. This translates into CASRISRTGAPNQPQHF.

The chain uses TRBV4-1 and TRBJ2-7, with D hard to call. The CDR3 contains 13 residues. Trimming left V 0 bases short and J 6 bases short, with 9 bases between. Germline values: CDR1 MGHRA, CDR2 YSYEKL. Here the CDR3 DNA reads TGCGCCAGCAGCCAAGACATAGCCCGCGAGCAGTACTTC. Translation: CASSQDIAREQYF.

The chain links TRBV18 to TRBJ1-5, with D tentatively TRBD1 (6 bases). This CDR3 region has 15 residues. V was clipped by 6 bases and J by 1 base, with 13 bases between them. CDR1 is KGHSH and CDR2 is LQKENI in the germline V gene. CDR3 DNA sequence: TGTGCCAGCTCGTTACAGGGAGGGAGCAATCAGCCCCAGCATTTT. Translated, it gives CASSLQGGSNQPQHF.